The following is a T cell receptor (beta chain) sequence with its context. Its specificity is not known. Sequencing used immunoSEQ multiplex PCR; TCRdb keeps in-frame clones, though not all of them. The sample records 140,000 or so clones, roughly 88% being singletons. Germline V gene sequence: CDR1 KGHSY, CDR2 FQNENV. With V trimmed by 4 bases and J by 3 bases, 8 bases remained unmatched. The CDR3 has 16 residues. Whether given at about 4 or about 12 weeks, second doses were pooled. This specimen belongs to a study of T cell responses to AZD1222 COVID-19 vaccine. General observations from the study: Donors were chiefly white British, with a greater number of females, and clonal diversity was perhaps underestimated. Just 5 or 6 AZD1222 recipients tested seropositive at baseline. The reported proportion of spike-specific TCRs targeting unmutated variant regions was nearly half.

This specimen was peripheral blood, taken 28 days after the second AZD1222 dose. V usage is TRBV16 and J usage is TRBJ1-5, with 8 bases aligning to TRBD1. The TCR originated in an adult who received the AZD1222 COVID-19 vaccine. CDR3 protein: CASSPGGTGLNQPQHF. In nucleotides, the CDR3 is TGTGCCAGCAGCCCGGGGGGGACAGGACTCAATCAGCCCCAGCATTTT.